The 8 T cell receptor beta chains below come from one sample, sequenced in a study of T cells in Graves' hyperthyroidism and ophthalmopathy (dated by TCRdb to between 2017 and 2020). Preparation of the library involved multiplex PCR. Sequencing used an Illumina HiSeq 2000. The TCR beta CDR3 regions were amplified from RNA transcripts. The TCR CDR3 was subjected to a first round of RT-PCR using the HTBI primer set and the Qiagen OneStep RT-PCR kit. The public reads were quality trimmed at Q25 with fastp and then assembled into clones with MiXCR by TCRdb, keeping productive beta chains. Rows are unified per CDR3 protein, each entry keeping the most common DNA and genes. Present in this sample are approximately 610,000 distinct CDR3 sequences, roughly 14% of which were seen just once. The top ten clones comprise around 4.1% of the sample. The material sequenced was blood. The receptors here all came from a woman between 35 and 50 years old with Graves' ophthalmopathy.

This clonotype was recorded at least ten times. The chain joins TRBV11-3 to TRBJ2-5; 9 bases are shared with TRBD2. Germline V lookup: CDR1 SGHNT, CDR2 YENEEA. With 5 bases clipped from V and 4 bases from J, the junction kept 5 bases outside the gene matches. The CDR3 extends over 14 amino acids. The CDR3, as DNA: TGTGCCAGCAGCGCGGGAGGGTGGGCAGAGACCCAGTACTTC. Translating it yields CASSAGGWAETQYF. The full variable domain, completed using reference TRBV11-3 and TRBJ2-5, is EAGVVQSPRYKIIEKKQPVAFWCNPISGHNTLYWYLQNLGQGPELLIRYENEEAVDDSQLPKDRFSAERLKGVDSTLKIQPAELGDSAVYLCASSAGGWAETQYFGPGTRLLVL.

This clonotype came up many times. This rearrangement joins TRBV6-1 to TRBJ2-3; D might be TRBD2 (5 bases). V shed 4 bases and J shed 2 bases, with 10 bases lying between them. The CDR3 contains 14 residues. The germline gives CDR1 MNHNS, CDR2 SASEGT. CDR3 nucleotides: TGTGCCAGCAGTGCAAGGGAGTTCACAGATACGCAGTATTTT. As protein: CASSAREFTDTQYF.

The chain joins TRBV11-1 to TRBJ2-3, with 12 bases fitting TRBD2. The CDR3 runs 17 residues. Germline V gene lookup returns CDR1 SGHAT and CDR2 FQDESV (reference sequence). With V trimmed by 9 bases and J by 3 bases, 13 bases remained unmatched. CDR3 protein: CASSSFGLAGHTDTQYF. As DNA, the CDR3 is TGTGCCAGTTCTTCCTTTGGACTAGCGGGGCATACAGATACGCAGTATTTT.

This clonotype was observed at least ten times. The rearrangement joins TRBV6-5 to TRBJ2-7; 8 bases are shared with TRBD1. This CDR3 is 15 amino acids long. CDR1 MNHEY and CDR2 SVGAGI come from the germline V gene. V gave up 7 bases and J gave up 2 bases; unmatched junction bases: 10. The CDR3 protein is CASTSSRGQTYEQYF. As DNA, the CDR3 is TGTGCCAGCACCAGCAGCAGGGGGCAGACCTACGAGCAGTACTTC.

In this sample, this clonotype turned up many times. The chain carries TRBV27 and TRBJ1-2, with TRBD1 as a possible D gene (5 bases). V shed 2 bases and J shed 0 bases, with 10 bases lying between them. Germline CDR1 reads MNHEY; CDR2 reads SMNVEV (reference sequence). The CDR3 sequence is 15 residues long. In DNA form, the CDR3 reads TGTGCCAGCAGTTTAGACAGCCTCGCTAACTATGGCTACACCTTC. This gives the protein CASSLDSLANYGYTF.

This clonotype was seen many times. The V gene is TRBV19, the J gene TRBJ2-7; maybe TRBD1 (8 bases). The germline gives CDR1 LNHDA, CDR2 SQIVND (reference sequence). V lost 1 base and J 6 bases, leaving 22 bases between the germline ends. The CDR3 is 17 residues long. The CDR3 coding sequence is TGTGCCAGTAGTATAGTTTCGAGCGGGACAGGCCGCCTCGAGCAGTACTTC. Protein: CASSIVSSGTGRLEQYF.

This clonotype was counted at least ten times. The V and J genes are TRBV28 and TRBJ2-7, with 8 bases that match TRBD1. Germline trimming cut 2 bases from V and 4 bases from J; bases unmatched to any gene: 10. The length of the CDR3 is 16 residues. The germline V gene encodes CDR1 MDHEN and CDR2 SYDVKM. In DNA form, the CDR3 reads TGTGCCAGCAGTTTAATGGGCGGACAGGGAGTTTACGAGCAGTACTTC. Its protein product is CASSLMGGQGVYEQYF. The full variable domain, rest sourced from reference TRBV28 and TRBJ2-7, is DVKVTQSSRYLVKRTGEKVFLECVQDMDHENMFWYRQDPGLGLRLIYFSYDVKMKEKGDIPEGYSVSREKKERFSLILESASTNQTSMYLCASSLMGGQGVYEQYFGPGTRLTVT.

This clonotype was seen ten or more times. The V call is TRBV7-2, the J call TRBJ2-2, with D hard to call. Germline-derived CDR1 and CDR2 are SGHTA and FQGNSA. Trimming shortened V by 1 base and J by 5 bases, and 11 bases separated the two germline ends. The CDR3 consists of 15 residues. The CDR3 region is CASSLGRIGTGELFF. CDR3 bases: TGTGCCAGCAGCTTAGGCCGCATAGGGACCGGGGAGCTGTTTTTT.